This record concerns one T cell receptor beta chain sequence. These data come from a study of T-cell reconstitution after alpha-beta-depleted transplantation in children. TCRbeta library preparation incorporated unique molecular identifiers. TCRdb recomputed calls from the PCR reads with MiXCR, one row per CDR3 protein. The sample carries 200,000 to 250,000 distinct CDR3 sequences, 8% to 10% recorded once. Trimming took 0 bases from V and 5 from J, leaving 16 bases between them. The CDR3 runs 15 residues. Looked up from germline, CDR1 is DFQATT and CDR2 is SNEGSKA (reference sequence). V and J are TRBV20-1 and TRBJ1-1; D not resolved. The specimen comprised PBMCs from the stem cell graft donor, sampled from the stem cell graft. This TCR came from a human donor who donated a stem cell graft to a child with acute lymphoblastic leukemia. The CDR3 DNA sequence: TGCAGTGCTAGAGATAGAGCCGGTATCTGGACTGAAGCTTTCTTT. It codes for CSARDRAGIWTEAFF.